Detailed here is one TCR beta chain. The sample belongs to a study of blood T cell repertoires in COVID-19. Study summary: The United States, Italy and Spain were the sources of the acute and convalescent COVID-19 samples. T cells, B-cell-depleted T cells, or PBMCs provided the cDNA or gDNA that served as material.

Original handling: Amplified reference gene primers provided the basis for estimating nucleated cell counts. The method was immunoSEQ multiplex PCR; TCRdb's version includes in-frame clones alone and lacks a portion of them. The V and J calls and the clone size are those of that table, but D and trimming were determined from the DNA. The sample gives roughly 70,000 clones, 88% of which show up once; 3% to 4.5% is in the top ten. The CDR3 runs to 16 residues. CDR1 SGHVS and CDR2 FNYEAQ come from the germline V gene. Unmatched junction bases numbered 5, after V lost 1 base and J lost 5 bases. This rearrangement joins TRBV7-6 to TRBJ2-5, with 12 bases identical to TRBD2. The sequencing sample was made of peripheral blood. This clonotype was sampled from an older man with acute or convalescent COVID-19. In DNA, the CDR3 is TGTGCCAGCAGCTTAGGCCTAGCGGGGGGGCAGGAGACCCAGTACTTC. Its protein product is CASSLGLAGGQETQYF.